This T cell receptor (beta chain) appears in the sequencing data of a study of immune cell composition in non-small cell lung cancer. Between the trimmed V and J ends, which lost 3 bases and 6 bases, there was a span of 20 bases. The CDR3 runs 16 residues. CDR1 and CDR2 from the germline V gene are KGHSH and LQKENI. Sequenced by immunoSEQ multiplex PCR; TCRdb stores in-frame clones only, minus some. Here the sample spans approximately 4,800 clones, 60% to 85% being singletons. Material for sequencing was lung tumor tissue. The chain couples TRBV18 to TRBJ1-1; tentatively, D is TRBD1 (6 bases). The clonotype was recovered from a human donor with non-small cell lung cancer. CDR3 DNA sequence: TGTGCCAGCTCACCCGCGGCAGGGGTATTTGGACCTGAAGCTTTCTTT. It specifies CASSPAAGVFGPEAFF. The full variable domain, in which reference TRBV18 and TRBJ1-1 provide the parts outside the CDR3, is NAGVMQNPRHLVRRRGQEARLRCSPMKGHSHVYWYRQLPEEGLKFMVYLQKENIIDESGMPKERFSAEFPKEGPSILRIQQVVRGDSAAYFCASSPAAGVFGPEAFFGQGTRLTVV.